This T cell receptor (beta chain) was recovered during a study of blood T cell repertoires in COVID-19. At the level of the study: COVID-19 samples, acute and convalescent, were from the United States, Italy and Spain.

The age range of participants was 18 to 89 years, with residence in about two dozen US areas. The germline V and J ends were trimmed by 1 base and 2 bases, with 11 bases remaining between them. The germline V gene encodes CDR1 KGHSH and CDR2 LQKENI. The CDR3 extends over 15 amino acids. Here immunoSEQ multiplex PCR was the method, and the copy in TCRdb shows in-frame clones only, minus some. The data hold a few hundred thousand clones, with around nine tenths observed a single time. This chain connects TRBV18 to TRBJ1-2; a weak D match, TRBD1 (6 bases). This sequence was found in a young woman who had recovered from COVID-19. Source material: PBMCs or T cells enriched from blood (not recorded which). This chain's CDR3 is CASSPQGQKNYGYTF. The CDR3 DNA reads as TGTGCCAGCTCACCACAAGGACAGAAAAACTATGGCTACACCTTC.